What follows are 5 T cell receptor beta chains derived from one specimen sequenced in a study of blood T cell repertoires in COVID-19. The protocol was immunoSEQ multiplex PCR, while the TCRdb copy is restricted to in-frame clones and leaves out a portion. This table has about 130,000 clones, approximately 85% appearing once. Sequencing was performed on peripheral blood. The receptors derive from an elderly woman with acute or convalescent COVID-19.

The J gene is TRBJ2-2, the V gene TRBV7-2, with D possibly being TRBD1 (5 bases). The CDR3 has 13 residues. Germline CDR1 reads SGHTA; CDR2 reads FQGNSA. V was shortened by 4 bases and J by 4 bases, with 7 bases between the two germline ends. CDR3: CASSSGRTGELFF. DNA for the CDR3: TGTGCCAGCAGCTCAGGGCGCACCGGGGAGCTGTTTTTT.

Here the CDR3 reads CASSPGTGSSGNTIYF. Written as DNA, the CDR3 is TGTGCCAGCAGCCCTGGGACAGGGAGCTCTGGAAACACCATATATTTT. The chain combines TRBV7-8 with TRBJ1-3; 9 bases align to TRBD1. The germline V gene has CDR1 SGHVS and CDR2 FQNEAQ. J lost 0 bases, V lost 5 bases, and 5 bases had no gene match. The CDR3 length is 16 residues. Full variable domain (missing parts from reference TRBV7-8 and TRBJ1-3): GAGVSQSPRYKVAKRGQDVALRCDPISGHVSLFWYQQALGQGPEFLTYFQNEAQLDKSGLPSDRFFAERPEGSVSTLKIQRTQQEDSAVYLCASSPGTGSSGNTIYFGEGSWLTVV.

The chain links TRBV3-1 (or the pseudogene TRBV3-2) to TRBJ1-6, with 9 bases identical to TRBD1. The CDR3 totals 18 residues. After removal of 2 bases from V and 7 bases from J, the junction contained 12 bases not matched to a gene. Germline values: CDR1 LGHDT, CDR2 YNNKEL (reference sequence). The CDR3 nucleotides read TGTGCCAGCAGCCAACCGGACAGGGGCGTAGATACGAATTCACCCCTCCACTTT. Encoded protein: CASSQPDRGVDTNSPLHF.

The gene calls are TRBV4-2 and TRBJ2-4, with TRBD2 as a possible D gene (5 bases). CDR1 and CDR2 from the germline V gene are LGHNA and YNFKEQ. The length of the CDR3 is 18 residues. Trimming removed 0 bases from V and 6 bases from J, with 21 bases in between. CDR3 nucleotides: TGTGCCAGCAGCCAAGATCCCTCGGTTAGCGCGAGTAGAAACATTCAGTACTTC. It translates to CASSQDPSVSASRNIQYF.

The gene calls are TRBV25-1 and TRBJ2-5; D may be TRBD1 (6 bases). CDR1 and CDR2 (germline): MGHDK, SYGVNS. The CDR3 is 14 residues long. Trimming took 2 bases from V and 5 from J, leaving 12 bases between them. The CDR3 loop is CASSERGGSETQYF. In nucleotides, the CDR3 is TGTGCCAGCAGTGAAAGAGGGGGATCGGAGACCCAGTACTTC.